What follows is one T cell receptor (beta chain) and its context. As processed by the authors: Nucleated cell number was recorded as an estimate derived from reference gene primer amplification. Some clones are missing from TCRdb's copy, which holds only in-frame ones; the method was immunoSEQ multiplex PCR. The DNA was the basis for D and trimming; V, J and clone size are from that table. The sample gives approximately 97,000 clones, roughly nine tenths of which show up once; 2% to 2.5% is in the top ten. From germline, CDR1 is SGHTS and CDR2 YDEGEE. The CDR3 spans 15 residues. V dropped 3 bases and J dropped 6; count of bases not matched to a gene: 8. This entry comes from a study of blood T cell repertoires in COVID-19. About the study: COVID-19 samples, acute and convalescent, were from the United States, Italy and Spain. From T cells, B-cell-depleted T cells, or PBMCs came the material, which was cDNA or gDNA.

The sample was peripheral blood. The chain combines TRBV5-8 with TRBJ1-4; 7 bases map to TRBD1. The TCR comes from a man between 45 and 60 years old with active COVID-19. CDR3 loop: CASSSYGTVDEKLFF. The DNA for the CDR3 is TGTGCCAGCAGCTCGTACGGGACAGTAGATGAAAAACTGTTTTTT. The full variable domain, completed using reference TRBV5-8 and TRBJ1-4, is EAGVTQSPTHLIKTRGQQATLRCSPISGHTSVYWYQQALGLGLQFLLWYDEGEERNRGNFPPRFSGRQFPNYSSELNVNALELEDSALYLCASSSYGTVDEKLFFGSGTQLSVL.